The 25 T cell receptor beta chains in this list originate from one sample, sequenced in a study of T cells in localized non-small cell lung cancer. Profiled with immunoSEQ multiplex PCR; TCRdb holds only in-frame clones, not every one. The table includes over 50,000 clones, 90% detected once. This material consisted of peripheral blood, taken before any cancer treatment. Source of these receptors: a woman aged 40-69 years with stage I lung adenocarcinoma.

The chain recombines TRBV2 with TRBJ2-1; 9 nucleotides agree with TRBD1. CDR1 and CDR2 (germline): SNHLY, FYNNEI. This CDR3 contains 15 residues. V was pared by 6 bases and J by 7 bases, with 10 bases of the junction left unmatched. DNA for the CDR3: TGTGCCAGCAGGGCGGGGACAGGGAAAAGTAATGAGCAGTTCTTC. This codes for CASRAGTGKSNEQFF.

J is TRBJ2-3 and V is TRBV19, with 7 bases matching TRBD1. The trim removed 7 bases at V and 2 bases at J, leaving 15 bases unmatched. The CDR3 is 17 residues long. Germline CDR1 and CDR2: LNHDA and SQIVND (reference sequence). In nucleotides, the CDR3 is TGTGCCAGTATCGGACGGGTGGGGACAGCAACCACAGATACGCAGTATTTT. Protein sequence: CASIGRVGTATTDTQYF.

The J gene is TRBJ2-5, the V gene TRBV7-3; the D gene could be TRBD1 or TRBD2 (5 bases each). The CDR3 runs 14 residues. Germline V gives CDR1 SGHTA, CDR2 FQGTGA. The ends were cut back, 0 bases at V and 7 bases at J, with 12 bases in the middle. CDR3 DNA sequence: TGTGCCAGCAGCTTAACGGGGACCGACAGGACCCAGTACTTC. Residues: CASSLTGTDRTQYF.

This rearrangement joins TRBV30 to TRBJ2-1; 7 bases are shared with TRBD2. Germline CDR1 reads GTSNPN; CDR2 reads SVGIG (reference sequence). V lost 5 bases to trimming and J lost 9 bases; unmatched junction nucleotides: 4. The CDR3 runs 11 residues. CDR3 loop: CAWGAGSEQFF. CDR3 DNA: TGTGCCTGGGGAGCGGGGAGTGAGCAGTTCTTC.

This chain uses TRBV29-1 with TRBJ2-1; the match to TRBD1 covers 9 bases. V lost 4 bases, J lost 9 bases, and 1 base stayed unmatched. This CDR3 has 11 amino acids. In germline, CDR1 is SQVTM, CDR2 ANQGSEA. CDR3 in DNA: TGCAGCGTTGCACAGGGGGCTGAGCAGTTCTTC. Residues: CSVAQGAEQFF.

A single count supports this clone. The gene calls are TRBV27 and TRBJ1-1; 7 bases agree with TRBD1. CDR3 length equals 15 residues. With 5 bases clipped from V and 2 bases from J, the junction kept 8 bases outside the gene matches. Germline V lookup: CDR1 MNHEY, CDR2 SMNVEV (reference sequence). In nucleotides, the CDR3 is TGTGCCAGCAGTCCACTGGGGGACAGAAACACTGAAGCTTTCTTT. It yields the protein CASSPLGDRNTEAFF.

CDR3 nucleotide sequence: TGTGCCAGCAGCCCAACGGCCCACCAGGGAAACTACAATGAGCAGTTCTTC. It yields the protein CASSPTAHQGNYNEQFF. J is TRBJ2-1 and V is TRBV5-4; D possibly corresponds to TRBD1 (5 bases). Per the germline V gene, CDR1 is SGHNT and CDR2 is YYREEE (reference sequence). V gave up 4 bases and J gave up 3 bases, with 20 bases separating them. CDR3 length: 17 residues.

The V gene is TRBV9, the J gene TRBJ2-7, with 9 bases matching TRBD1. CDR3 length equals 15 residues. The germline V gene encodes CDR1 SGDLS and CDR2 YYNGEE. The V gene end was trimmed by 4 bases and the J gene end by 0 bases; junction bases not matched to a gene: 5. CDR3 nucleotide sequence: TGTGCCAGCAGCATCGGACAGGGGAGCTCCTACGAGCAGTACTTC. Translating it yields CASSIGQGSSYEQYF.

The chain couples TRBV9 to TRBJ2-5; D call uncertain. The CDR3 runs to 13 residues. CDR1 and CDR2 (germline): SGDLS, YYNGEE. Trimming stripped 3 bases from V and 4 bases from J, with 10 bases between. As DNA, the CDR3 is TGTGCCAGCAGCGCAGACACTGCAGAGACCCAGTACTTC. Residues: CASSADTAETQYF.

The rearrangement uses TRBV9 and TRBJ2-3; D may be TRBD1 (6 bases). The CDR3 has 18 residues. CDR1 and CDR2 (germline): SGDLS, YYNGEE. V gave up 0 bases and J gave up 4 bases, with 21 bases separating them. In nucleotides, the CDR3 is TGTGCCAGCAGCGTAGCTACTCGGGCCAGGGGAGAGGCAGATACGCAGTATTTT. Its protein product is CASSVATRARGEADTQYF.

This sequence joins TRBV6-5 and TRBJ2-7; TRBD2 aligns across 7 bases. CDR1 and CDR2 (germline): MNHEY, SVGAGI. With V trimmed by 8 bases and J by 3 bases, 4 bases remained unmatched. CDR3 length equals 12 residues. CDR3 in DNA: TGTGCCAGCTGTGGGGGGGGCTACGAGCAGTACTTC. Translated: CASCGGGYEQYF.

This chain uses TRBV9 with TRBJ1-1; TRBD1 is a possible D gene (5 bases). Germline-derived CDR1 and CDR2 are SGDLS and YYNGEE. The length of the CDR3 is 13 residues. V was trimmed by 3 bases and J by 0 bases, leaving 6 bases between them. The CDR3 here is CASSEGVNTEAFF. The CDR3 bases are TGTGCCAGCAGCGAAGGGGTGAACACTGAAGCTTTCTTT.

In DNA, the CDR3 is TGTGCCAGCAGCAAGGCAACTAATGAAAAACTGTTTTTT. Protein sequence: CASSKATNEKLFF. The V and J genes are TRBV21-1 and TRBJ1-4. TRBV21-1 is assigned pseudogene status. This CDR3 comprises 13 residues.

J is TRBJ1-2 and V is TRBV27, with 7 bases aligning to TRBD1. Trimming took 4 bases from V and 10 from J; bases not matched to a gene: 12. The V gene's germline CDR1 is MNHEY and CDR2 SMNVEV (reference sequence). The CDR3 covers 14 residues. CDR3 nucleotides: TGTGCCAGCAGTTCCCTTTCAGACAGGGAAGACTACACCTTC. This gives the protein CASSSLSDREDYTF.

The genes are TRBV18 and TRBJ1-2, with D possibly being TRBD1 (5 bases). Trimming stripped 4 bases from V and 0 bases from J, with 12 bases between. The CDR3 is 15 residues long. Germline lookup yields CDR1 KGHSH and CDR2 LQKENI. The CDR3 DNA reads TGTGCCAGCTCACAAGGTCAGACAGCTAACTATGGCTACACCTTC. Translation: CASSQGQTANYGYTF.

The rearrangement joins TRBV11-2 to TRBJ1-2; 7 bases fit TRBD1. The germline gives CDR1 SGHAT, CDR2 FQNNGV. Trimming cost V 5 bases and J 8 bases; bases outside gene matches: 8. The length of the CDR3 is 13 residues. CDR3 in amino acids: CASSPTGRGGYTF. The CDR3 DNA follows: TGTGCCAGCAGCCCGACAGGGCGGGGAGGCTACACCTTC.

This chain joins TRBV9 and TRBJ2-1; D remains unclear. This CDR3 is built from 12 residues. Looked up from germline, CDR1 is SGDLS and CDR2 is YYNGEE. The V and J ends lost 0 bases and 8 bases respectively, with 6 bases between them. The CDR3, as DNA: TGTGCCAGCAGCGTAGGGATCGATGAGCAGTTCTTC. This translates into CASSVGIDEQFF.

This clone was recorded only once. The V gene is TRBV5-4, the J gene TRBJ2-1; D gene ambiguous. This CDR3 is built from 12 residues. Germline assignment: CDR1 SGHNT and CDR2 YYREEE (reference sequence). V was clipped by 1 base and J by 7 bases, with 6 bases between them. CDR3 sequence reads: CASSLHGNEQFF. DNA of the CDR3: TGTGCCAGCAGCTTGCACGGTAATGAGCAGTTCTTC.

V gene TRBV27 combines with J gene TRBJ2-5, with D possibly being TRBD2 (5 bases). The germline CDR1 and CDR2 sequences are MNHEY and SMNVEV (reference sequence). V was shortened by 4 bases and J by 7 bases, with 16 bases between the two germline ends. CDR3 length: 14 amino acids. This CDR3 is CASSSRLGEGTQYF. The CDR3, as DNA: TGTGCCAGCAGTTCTCGCTTGGGAGAAGGGACCCAGTACTTC.

The chain joins TRBV7-3 to TRBJ1-1; maybe TRBD1 (5 bases). The CDR3 consists of 14 residues. Germline lookup yields CDR1 SGHTA and CDR2 FQGTGA. V dropped 4 bases and J dropped 2 bases, with 11 bases sitting between them. CDR3 region: CASSSQGPNTEAFF. In nucleotides, the CDR3 is TGTGCCAGCAGCTCCCAGGGACCTAACACTGAAGCTTTCTTT.

This clone is a singleton in its sample. The gene calls are TRBV6-5 and TRBJ1-3, with TRBD1 matching 9 bases. The CDR3 has 13 amino acids. J was trimmed by 2 bases and V by 8 bases; bases with no gene match: 1. CDR1 and CDR2 from the germline V gene are MNHEY and SVGAGI. Here the CDR3 DNA reads TGTGCCAGCGGGACAGGGACTGGAAACACCATATATTTT. Protein: CASGTGTGNTIYF.

The rearrangement joins TRBV20-1 to TRBJ1-1; D unresolved. V lost 6 bases, J lost 1 base, and 6 bases lay in between. The germline CDR1 and CDR2 sequences are DFQATT and SNEGSKA (reference sequence). The CDR3 covers 11 residues. This CDR3 reads CSASGNTEAFF. Here the CDR3 DNA reads TGCAGTGCAAGCGGGAACACTGAAGCTTTCTTT.

The gene calls are TRBV10-1 and TRBJ2-7, with a weak D call TRBD2 (5 bases). The CDR3 spans 14 residues. From germline, CDR1 is WNHNN and CDR2 SYGVQD (reference sequence). The V and J ends lost 5 bases and 5 bases respectively, with 16 bases between them. CDR3 sequence reads: CASSPFPGYHEQYF. CDR3 DNA: TGCGCCAGCAGTCCTTTCCCGGGATACCACGAGCAGTACTTC.

This clone has just one count. The chain employs TRBV27 and TRBJ2-1; 7 bases match TRBD2. Trimming at V came to 3 bases and at J to 1 base, leaving 6 bases not matched to a gene. The CDR3 sequence is 16 residues long. Germline values: CDR1 MNHEY, CDR2 SMNVEV (reference sequence). The CDR3 is CASSLRGGASYNEQFF. Written as DNA, the CDR3 is TGTGCCAGCAGTTTGAGGGGAGGGGCGTCCTACAATGAGCAGTTCTTC.

V gene TRBV5-6 combines with J gene TRBJ2-1, with D maybe TRBD1 (6 bases). Germline V gene data show CDR1 as SGHDT and CDR2 as YYEEEE. The CDR3 is 14 amino acids. Trimming left V 4 bases short and J 0 bases short, with 8 bases between. The DNA of the CDR3 is TGTGCCAGCAGCCTACAGGGCTCCTACAATGAGCAGTTCTTC. Protein sequence: CASSLQGSYNEQFF.